This entry describes one T cell receptor beta chain. This clone was seen a handful of times. The target of this receptor is not known. No per-base quality is available; no much larger clone lies one base away. The label giving this sample's time point can be read as: baseline before first vaccination. Vaccinee samples came from UK trials COV001 and COV002, including a single-blind randomized controlled phase 2/3 trial of AZD1222 (ChAdOx1 nCoV-19) in healthy adults. Trial participant PBMC samples were collected at day 0 and day 28 after the second dose for TCRbeta chain sequencing. The CDR3 regions of human TCRbeta chains were subjected to immunosequencing. In the source study's methods: TCRs in the repertoires were matched against a reference library of SARS-CoV-2-specific TCRs that had been generated with the MIRA antigen-specificity platform. Breadth was defined as the fraction of unique TCRs that were SARS-CoV-2-associated. Depth was defined as the fraction of total T cells that were SARS-CoV-2-associated. Using the MIRA data, every spike-specific TCR was mapped to the spike region that the TCR reacted to and assigned to either a CD4 or a CD8 class. Log10-transformed breadth and depth values were compared by one-way ANOVA with Sidak's multiple comparisons tests. TCRdb provides this immuneACCESS table in a form limited to in-frame rearrangements. Some clones are lacking; in checked studies, under half of them reflect an unresolved V gene, and why the rest are absent is not known. That table supplies the V and J calls and clone size; D and trimming were determined from the DNA. Present in this sample are roughly 100,000 clones, about 80% of which were seen just once. Of the sample, around 5.1% falls within the top ten clones.

The germline V gene sets CDR1 to SGHDT and CDR2 to YYEEEE. V lost 4 bases and J lost 4 bases; the stretch between them is 14 bases long. Including cysteine and phenylalanine, the CDR3 has 15 amino acids. The read is trimmed to its CDR3 DNA, 45 bases read in frame from base 1. This specimen comes from a study of T cell responses to AZD1222 COVID-19 vaccine (dated by TCRdb to 2020 to 2022). About the investigation overall: AZD1222 recipients given second doses at about 4 weeks or at about 12 weeks were pooled, since spike-specific TCR depth and breadth were not found to differ between the two schedules. A total of 233 trial participants underwent TCR sequencing, of whom some 200 had received two doses of AZD1222 and around 25 had received two doses of the MenACWY control vaccine. Trial participants were enrolled by age into subgroups of 18-55, 56-69 and 70-plus years, and around 150, 29 and 61 TCR-sequenced participants, respectively, were included in these subgroups. The investigation overall reported the following: Because no samples from the day 14 peak response were available, repertoires could be characterized only after the peak T cell response. After two AZD1222 doses, spike-specific TCR breadth and depth were significantly higher than at day 0 and than in MenACWY recipients. In the small 56-69-year group, the increase in depth fell short of significance, most likely because of low power. Participants were mostly white British, with more females than males. The authors suggested clonal diversity may have been underestimated. Only 5 to 7 AZD1222 recipients were SARS-CoV-2 seropositive at baseline, limiting conclusions about previously exposed vaccinees. Epitopes outside the regions mutated in the B.1.351 and B.1.1.7 variants were reportedly recognized by nearly half of the unique spike-specific TCRs. The vaccine-associated CD4 TCRs covered the entire spike protein, and the dominant responses fell in regions 160-218 and 743-854.

Sequenced here: peripheral blood, sampled on day 0 of AZD1222 vaccination. The chain couples TRBV5-6 to TRBJ1-4; the best D guess is TRBD1, with 6 bases matching. The sequence came from an adult in good health. The DNA is as follows: TGTGCCAGCAGCCGACCAGGGGAAGGTAATGAAAAACTGTTTTTT. It codes for CASSRPGEGNEKLFF.